This T cell receptor beta chain was retrieved from a study of blood T cell repertoires in COVID-19. About the study: Specimens from acute and convalescent COVID-19 originated in the United States, Italy and Spain. Sample material is recorded as cDNA or gDNA derived from T cells, B-cell-depleted T cells, or PBMCs.

In germline, CDR1 is LNHDA, CDR2 SQIVND (reference sequence). There are 13 residues in the CDR3. Notes on this clone: Relative to the germline gene, one junction end is altered; a read error may explain this.

TCRdb's table, derived via immunoSEQ multiplex PCR, lists solely in-frame clones and lacks some. The sample lists 90,000 to 130,000 clones; 82% were seen once. Sequenced sample: peripheral blood. The receptor was isolated from a man aged 65-85 years with acute or convalescent COVID-19. The chain recombines TRBV19 with TRBJ2-2; TRBD1 might be the D (6 bases). CDR3: CVCWGPNTGELFF. CDR3 sequence (DNA): TGCGTTTGTTGGGGGCCCAACACCGGGGAGCTGTTTTTT. Filled out from reference TRBV19 and TRBJ2-2, the complete variable domain reads DGGITQSPKYLFRKEGQNVTLSCEQNLNHDAMYWYRQDPGQGLRLIYYSQIVNDFQKGDIAEGYSVSREKKESFPLTVTSAQKNPTAFYLCVCWGPNTGELFFGEGSRLTVL.